The 5 T cell receptor beta chains presented below share a single source sample, sequenced in a study of T cells in Graves' hyperthyroidism and ophthalmopathy. Amplification of TCR beta CDR3 regions used RNA as the template. The primer set for the first-round RT-PCR of the TCR CDR3 was HTBI. MiXCR, run by TCRdb on the multiplex PCR reads, gives a single entry per CDR3 protein. The sample includes a few hundred thousand distinct CDR3 sequences, around 15% of them seen just once. Sequences were obtained from blood. These receptors were collected from a woman between 35 and 50 years old with Graves' hyperthyroidism.

This clonotype was seen repeatedly, ten times or more. The V gene is TRBV29-1, the J gene TRBJ2-7, with 8 bases matching TRBD1. The CDR3 length is 11 residues. Trimming removed 3 bases from V and 6 bases from J; junction bases left unmatched: 1. Per germline, CDR1 SQVTM and CDR2 ANQGSEA. CDR3 region: CSVETGAEQYF. The CDR3 region has the DNA TGCAGCGTTGAGACAGGGGCCGAGCAGTACTTC.

This clonotype has a count of ten or more. CDR3 in amino acids: CASSAQDTGLYEQYF. The CDR3 DNA follows: TGTGCCAGCAGCGCGCAAGACACAGGACTCTACGAGCAGTACTTC. The V call is TRBV11-1, the J call TRBJ2-7, with D perhaps matching TRBD1 or TRBD2 (5 bases each). Trimming pared 5 bases from V and 3 bases from J, leaving 17 bases between. The germline CDR1 and CDR2 sequences are SGHAT and FQDESV (reference sequence). The CDR3 sequence is 15 residues long. Full variable domain (remainder filled in from reference TRBV11-1 and TRBJ2-7): EAEVAQSPRYKITEKSQAVAFWCDPISGHATLYWYRQILGQGPELLVQFQDESVVDDSQLPKDRFSAERLKGVDSTLKIQPAELGDSAMYLCASSAQDTGLYEQYFGPGTRLTVT.

This clonotype was observed many times. The chain couples TRBV3-1 to TRBJ1-3, with D uncertain. V was shortened by 6 bases and J by 0 bases, with 12 bases between the two germline ends. Germline V gene lookup returns CDR1 LGHDT and CDR2 YNNKEL (reference sequence). The CDR3 consists of 15 residues. The CDR3 DNA is TGTGCCAGCAGTCGTCCGGGAGCCTCTGGAAACACCATATATTTT. It yields the protein CASSRPGASGNTIYF. Together with reference TRBV3-1 and TRBJ1-3, the CDR3 gives the full variable domain: DTAVSQTPKYLVTQMGNDKSIKCEQNLGHDTMYWYKQDSKKFLKIMFSYNNKELIINETVPNRFSPKSPDKAHLNLHINSLELGDSAVYFCASSRPGASGNTIYFGEGSWLTVV.

The V call is TRBV11-2, the J call TRBJ2-1; 10 nucleotides align to TRBD1. Germline V CDR1 and CDR2: SGHAT, FQNNGV. The length of the CDR3 is 14 residues. Trimming took 8 bases from V and 15 from J; bases not matched to a gene: 16. The DNA of the CDR3 is TGTGCCAGCCGGCGGACAGGGGGTTGGGAATCCCTGTTCTTC. Its protein is CASRRTGGWESLFF.

This clonotype was seen more than once but under ten times. This chain connects TRBV2 to TRBJ2-2; the D is unclear. CDR1 is SNHLY, CDR2 FYNNEI, per germline. The CDR3 contains 14 residues. V was shortened by 3 bases and J by 1 base, with 6 bases between the two germline ends. DNA of the CDR3: TGTGCCAGCAGTGACGGGTTGAACACCGGGGAGCTGTTTTTT. This encodes CASSDGLNTGELFF.